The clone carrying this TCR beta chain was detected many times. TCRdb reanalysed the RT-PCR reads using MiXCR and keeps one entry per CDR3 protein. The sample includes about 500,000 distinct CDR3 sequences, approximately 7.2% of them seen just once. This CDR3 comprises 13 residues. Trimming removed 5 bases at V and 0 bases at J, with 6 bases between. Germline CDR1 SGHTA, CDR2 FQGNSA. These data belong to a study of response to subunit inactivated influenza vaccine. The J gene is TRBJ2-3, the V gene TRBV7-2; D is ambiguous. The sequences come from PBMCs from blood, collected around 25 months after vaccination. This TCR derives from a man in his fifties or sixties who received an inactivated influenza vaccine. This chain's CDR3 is CASSTYSTDTQYF. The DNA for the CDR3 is TGTGCCAGCAGCACCTATAGCACAGATACGCAGTATTTT.